Following are 5 T cell receptor beta chains from one sample sequenced in a study of CD8 T cells in ankylosing spondylitis. Using its own MiXCR run on the 5' RACE reads, TCRdb lists one record per CDR3 protein. The sample yields some 38,000 distinct CDR3 sequences, less than 4% seen once. The material sequenced was blood, either unsorted or a sorted T cell fraction (not recorded which). The receptors here all came from a male donor with ankylosing spondylitis or in good health (not recorded which).

This clonotype has at least ten counts. The genes are TRBV9 and TRBJ2-1; TRBD1 agrees at 7 bases. J gave up 7 bases and V 1 base, and 2 bases lay outside the gene matches. This CDR3 region has 13 residues. The germline CDR1 and CDR2 sequences are SGDLS and YYNGEE. The CDR3 region has the DNA TGTGCCAGCAGCGTATCACAGGGGAATGAGCAGTTCTTC. Translating gives CASSVSQGNEQFF.

This clonotype was seen repeatedly, ten times or more. The chain employs TRBV9 and TRBJ1-3; 7 bases line up with TRBD1. Germline assignment: CDR1 SGDLS and CDR2 YYNGEE. This CDR3 contains 14 residues. V lost 4 bases, J lost 4 bases, and 5 bases stayed unmatched. CDR3 in DNA: TGTGCCAGCAGCAGAACAGGGGAAGGAAACACCATATATTTT. Its translation: CASSRTGEGNTIYF. The variable domain in full, with the rest retrieved from reference TRBV9 and TRBJ1-3, is DSGVTQTPKHLITATGQRVTLRCSPRSGDLSVYWYQQSLDQGLQFLIQYYNGEERAKGNILERFSAQQFPDLHSELNLSSLELGDSALYFCASSRTGEGNTIYFGEGSWLTVV.

Concerning this clonotype itself: A much larger clone differs from this one at a single base, so this may be a read error. The J gene is TRBJ1-1, the V gene TRBV9; no firm D call. Germline CDR1 is SGDLS and CDR2 is YYNGEE. The CDR3 has 13 residues. Trimming cost V 3 bases and J 1 base, with 7 bases left between them. CDR3 in amino acids: CASSGERNTEAFF. The CDR3 region has the DNA TGTGCCAGCAGCGGGGAACGGAACACTGAAGCTTTCTTT.

This clonotype was counted at least ten times. The chain uses TRBV9 and TRBJ2-2; 7 positions agree with TRBD1. The CDR3 is made up of 14 amino acids. The germline V gene has CDR1 SGDLS and CDR2 YYNGEE. The V and J ends lost 0 bases and 5 bases, in that order; junction bases with no gene match: 1. The CDR3 DNA reads TGTGCCAGCAGCGTAGCACAGGGGACCGGGGAGCTGTTTTTT. Protein: CASSVAQGTGELFF.

The sample holds one count of this clonotype. This may be a read error: a much more frequent sequence differs by one nucleotide. The final CDR3 position lacks the conserved phenylalanine or tryptophan, pointing to a likely read error. The rearrangement links TRBV9 to TRBJ2-6; D is unclear. The CDR3 is made up of 14 amino acids. Trimming took 2 bases from V and 3 from J, leaving 6 bases between them. The V gene's germline CDR1 is SGDLS and CDR2 YYNGEE. DNA of the CDR3: TGTGCCAGCAGCGTTTCTGTTGGGGCCAACGTCCTGACTCTC. The encoded protein is CASSVSVGANVLTL.